Sequencing of this T cell receptor (beta chain) was carried out in a study of T cells after posttransplantation cyclophosphamide. The table came from immunoSEQ multiplex PCR; TCRdb's copy has only in-frame clones and leaves some out. The sample lists about 21,000 clones; more than 80% were seen once. A single count supports this clone. Its cognate antigen is unknown. The junction departs from the called germline gene at one end, perhaps through a read error. Points from the study as a whole: TRB clonality was highly associated with recipient CMV seropositivity and reactivation. Tissue-infiltrating T cells from skin or gut overlapped little with blood T cells.

Looked up from germline, CDR1 is MNHEY and CDR2 is SVGAGI. The CDR3 runs to 15 residues. Control samples came 1 year after myeloablative marrow transplants with methotrexate plus calcineurin inhibitor. This chain links TRBV6-5 with TRBJ1-2, with 7 bases lining up with TRBD1. The sequencing here drew on PBMCs, taken roughly 350 days after allogeneic stem cell transplant with calcineurin inhibitor and methotrexate. The TCR was taken from a female patient between 30 and 45 years old who received an allogeneic stem cell transplant from an unrelated donor, was CMV-positive, and had acute and chronic GVHD. Some T cells may originate from the graft donor. CDR3 nucleotides: TGTGCCAGCAGCTACTCCTCGACAGGGAACTATGGCTACACCTTC. Its protein is CASSYSSTGNYGYTF.